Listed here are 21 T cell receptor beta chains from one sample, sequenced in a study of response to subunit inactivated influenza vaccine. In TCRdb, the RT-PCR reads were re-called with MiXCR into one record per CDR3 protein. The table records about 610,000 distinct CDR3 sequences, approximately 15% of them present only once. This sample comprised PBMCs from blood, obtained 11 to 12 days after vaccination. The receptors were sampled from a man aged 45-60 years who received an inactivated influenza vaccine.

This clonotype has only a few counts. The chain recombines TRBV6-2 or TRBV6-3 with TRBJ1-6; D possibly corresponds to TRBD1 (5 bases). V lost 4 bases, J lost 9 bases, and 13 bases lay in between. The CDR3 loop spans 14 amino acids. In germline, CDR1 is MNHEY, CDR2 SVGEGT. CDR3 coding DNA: TGTGCCAGCAGTTCGACAGCTGGCGCTTCACCCCTCCACTTT. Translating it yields CASSSTAGASPLHF.

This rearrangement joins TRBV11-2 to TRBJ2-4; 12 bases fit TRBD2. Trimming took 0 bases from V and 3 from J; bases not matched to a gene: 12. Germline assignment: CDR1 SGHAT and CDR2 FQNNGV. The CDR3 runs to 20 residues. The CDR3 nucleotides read TGTGCCAGCAGCTTAGATACGGCTAGCGGGGGGGCCGGTGGCAAAAACATTCAGTACTTC. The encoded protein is CASSLDTASGGAGGKNIQYF.

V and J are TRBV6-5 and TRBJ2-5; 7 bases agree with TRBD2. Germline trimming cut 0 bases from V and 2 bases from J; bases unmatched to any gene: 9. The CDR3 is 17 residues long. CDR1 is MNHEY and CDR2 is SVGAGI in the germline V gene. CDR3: CASSYSWLAELQETQYF. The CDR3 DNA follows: TGTGCCAGCAGTTACTCCTGGCTAGCGGAACTTCAAGAGACCCAGTACTTC.

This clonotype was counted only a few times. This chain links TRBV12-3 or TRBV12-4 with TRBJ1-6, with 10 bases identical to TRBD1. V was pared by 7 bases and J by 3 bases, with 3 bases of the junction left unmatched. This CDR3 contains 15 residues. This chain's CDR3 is CASTTGGSYNSPLHF. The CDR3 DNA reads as TGTGCCAGCACGACAGGGGGCAGCTATAATTCACCCCTCCACTTT.

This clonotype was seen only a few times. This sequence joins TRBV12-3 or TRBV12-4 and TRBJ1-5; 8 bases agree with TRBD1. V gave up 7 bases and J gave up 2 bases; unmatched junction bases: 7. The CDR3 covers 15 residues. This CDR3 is CASTQAGGGNQPQHF. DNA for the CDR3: TGTGCCAGCACCCAAGCAGGGGGCGGCAATCAGCCCCAGCATTTT.

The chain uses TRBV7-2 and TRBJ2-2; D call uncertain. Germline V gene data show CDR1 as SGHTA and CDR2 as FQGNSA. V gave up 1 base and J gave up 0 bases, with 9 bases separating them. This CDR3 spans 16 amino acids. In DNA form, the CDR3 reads TGTGCCAGCAGCTTAGTCAGCCCTTCGAACACCGGGGAGCTGTTTTTT. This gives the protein CASSLVSPSNTGELFF.

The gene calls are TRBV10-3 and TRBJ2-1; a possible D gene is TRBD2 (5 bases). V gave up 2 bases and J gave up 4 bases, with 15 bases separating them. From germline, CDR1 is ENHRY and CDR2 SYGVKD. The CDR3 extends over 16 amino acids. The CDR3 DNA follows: TGTGCCATCAGTGAGGAGATAGCGCGAGGGTACAATGAGCAGTTCTTC. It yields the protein CAISEEIARGYNEQFF.

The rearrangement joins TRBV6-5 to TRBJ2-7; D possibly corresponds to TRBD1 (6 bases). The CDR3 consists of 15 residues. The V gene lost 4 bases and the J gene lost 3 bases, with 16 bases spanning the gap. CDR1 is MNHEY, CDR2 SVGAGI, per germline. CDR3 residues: CASSSFARGYYEQYF. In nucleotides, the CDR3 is TGTGCCAGCAGTTCGTTCGCCAGGGGATACTACGAGCAGTACTTC.

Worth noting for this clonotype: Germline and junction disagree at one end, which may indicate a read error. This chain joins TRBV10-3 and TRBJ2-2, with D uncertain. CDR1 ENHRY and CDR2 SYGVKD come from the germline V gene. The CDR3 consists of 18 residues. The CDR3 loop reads CVISVYSRPITNTGELFF. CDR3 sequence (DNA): TGTGTCATCAGTGTCTATTCCAGACCTATAACGAACACCGGGGAGCTGTTTTTT.

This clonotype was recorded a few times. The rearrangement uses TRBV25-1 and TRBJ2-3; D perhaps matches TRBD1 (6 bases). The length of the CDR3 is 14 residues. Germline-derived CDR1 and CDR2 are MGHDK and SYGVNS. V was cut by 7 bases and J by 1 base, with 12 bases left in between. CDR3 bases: TGTGCCAGCACACAGGGCCCGGGCACAGATACGCAGTATTTT. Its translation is CASTQGPGTDTQYF.

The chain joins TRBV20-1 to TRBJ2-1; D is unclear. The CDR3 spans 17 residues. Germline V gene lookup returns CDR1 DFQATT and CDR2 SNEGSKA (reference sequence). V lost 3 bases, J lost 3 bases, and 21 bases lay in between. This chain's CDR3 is CSARVSKAVLFYNEQFF. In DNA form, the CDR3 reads TGCAGTGCTAGGGTTAGTAAGGCGGTTCTATTCTACAATGAGCAGTTCTTC.

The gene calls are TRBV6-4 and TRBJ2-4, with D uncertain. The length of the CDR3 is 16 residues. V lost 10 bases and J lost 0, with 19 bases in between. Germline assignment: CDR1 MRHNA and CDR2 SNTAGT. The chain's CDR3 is CATPQWANIAKNIQYF. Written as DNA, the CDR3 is TGTGCCACTCCCCAGTGGGCAAATATAGCCAAAAACATTCAGTACTTC.

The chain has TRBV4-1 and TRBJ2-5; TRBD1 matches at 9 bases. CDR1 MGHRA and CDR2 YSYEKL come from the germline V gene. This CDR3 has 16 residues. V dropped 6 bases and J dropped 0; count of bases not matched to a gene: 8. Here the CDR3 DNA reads TGCGCCAGCAGTTACCGGGGGACAGGGTACCAAGAGACCCAGTACTTC. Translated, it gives CASSYRGTGYQETQYF.

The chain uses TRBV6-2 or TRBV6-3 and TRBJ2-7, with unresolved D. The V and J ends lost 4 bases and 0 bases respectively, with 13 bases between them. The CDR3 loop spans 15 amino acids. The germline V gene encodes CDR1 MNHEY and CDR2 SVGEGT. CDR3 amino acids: CASSSLLGPSYEQYF. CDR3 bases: TGTGCCAGCAGTTCACTATTAGGGCCCTCCTACGAGCAGTACTTC.

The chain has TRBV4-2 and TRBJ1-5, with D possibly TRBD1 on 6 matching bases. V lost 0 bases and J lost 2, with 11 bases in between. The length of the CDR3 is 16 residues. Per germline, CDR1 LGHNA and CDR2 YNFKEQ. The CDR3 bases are TGTGCCAGCAGCCAAGAGCGGGGGCGGGGCAATCAGCCCCAGCATTTT. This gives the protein CASSQERGRGNQPQHF.

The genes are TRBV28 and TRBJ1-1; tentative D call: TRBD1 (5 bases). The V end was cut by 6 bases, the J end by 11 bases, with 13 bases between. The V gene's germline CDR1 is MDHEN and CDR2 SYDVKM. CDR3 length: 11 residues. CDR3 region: CASRFKGWAFF. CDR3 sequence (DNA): TGTGCCAGCAGGTTTAAGGGGTGGGCTTTCTTT.

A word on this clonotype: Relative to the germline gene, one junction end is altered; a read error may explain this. The CDR3 region has the DNA TGTGCCAGCAGCCGATTCCCTCTGGACACCATTAACTATGGCTACGCCTTC. It codes for CASSRFPLDTINYGYAF. The rearrangement uses TRBV14 and TRBJ1-2, with D perhaps matching TRBD1 (5 bases). Germline V gene lookup returns CDR1 SGHDN and CDR2 FVKESK. This CDR3 comprises 17 residues.

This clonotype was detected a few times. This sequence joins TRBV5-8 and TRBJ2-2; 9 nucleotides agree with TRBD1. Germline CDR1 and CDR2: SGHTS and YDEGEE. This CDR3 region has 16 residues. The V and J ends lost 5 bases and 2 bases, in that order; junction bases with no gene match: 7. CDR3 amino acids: CASSSRTGDNTGELFF. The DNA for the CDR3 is TGTGCCAGCAGTTCTCGGACAGGGGACAACACCGGGGAGCTGTTTTTT.

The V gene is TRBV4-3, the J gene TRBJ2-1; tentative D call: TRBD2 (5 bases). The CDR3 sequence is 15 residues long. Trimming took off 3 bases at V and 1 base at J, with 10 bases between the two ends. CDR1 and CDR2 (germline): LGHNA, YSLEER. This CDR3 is CASSQSSASYNEQFF. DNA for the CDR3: TGCGCCAGCAGCCAGAGTAGCGCATCCTACAATGAGCAGTTCTTC.

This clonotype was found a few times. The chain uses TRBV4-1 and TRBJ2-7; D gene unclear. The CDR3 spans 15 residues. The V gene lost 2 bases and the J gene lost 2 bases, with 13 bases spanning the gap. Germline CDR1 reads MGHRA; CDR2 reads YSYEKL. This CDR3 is CASSQRSDSTYEQYF. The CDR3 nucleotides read TGCGCCAGCAGCCAAAGGTCCGATAGTACCTACGAGCAGTACTTC.

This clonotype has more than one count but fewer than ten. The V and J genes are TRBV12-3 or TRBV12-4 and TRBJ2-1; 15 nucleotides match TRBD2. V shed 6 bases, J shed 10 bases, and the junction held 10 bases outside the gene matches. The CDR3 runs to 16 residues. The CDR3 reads CASSRTGTSGRWEQFF. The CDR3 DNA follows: TGTGCCAGCAGCCGGACCGGGACTAGCGGGAGGTGGGAGCAGTTCTTC.